Presented here are 25 T cell receptor beta chains from one specimen sequenced in a study of blood T cell repertoires in COVID-19. The assay was immunoSEQ multiplex PCR, and TCRdb's table has in-frame clones only and misses some. The repertoire consists of 210,000 or so clones, with 65% to 85% occurring once and the leading ten covering more than 9%. The sample was peripheral blood. These receptors were collected from a woman at least 80 years old with acute or convalescent COVID-19.

The genes are TRBV5-4 and TRBJ2-7; TRBD1 agrees at 9 bases. The CDR3 spans 13 residues. Germline values: CDR1 SGHNT, CDR2 YYREEE (reference sequence). J lost 6 bases, V lost 5 bases, and 6 bases had no gene match. In nucleotides, the CDR3 is TGTGCCAGCAGGACGACAGGGGGTTCCGAGCAGTACTTC. Amino acids: CASRTTGGSEQYF. The variable domain in full, completed from reference TRBV5-4 and TRBJ2-7, reads ETGVTQSPTHLIKTRGQQVTLRCSSQSGHNTVSWYQQALGQGPQFIFQYYREEENGRGNFPPRFSGLQFPNYSSELNVNALELDDSALYLCASRTTGGSEQYFGPGTRLTVT.

The chain couples TRBV7-2 to TRBJ2-3; D gene ambiguous. The CDR3 length is 14 residues. With 4 bases removed from V and 1 base from J, the gap between germline ends came to 9 bases. The germline V gene has CDR1 SGHTA and CDR2 FQGNSA. CDR3 nucleotide sequence: TGTGCCAGCAGCTGGAGTCCGGGCACAGATACGCAGTATTTT. Its protein product is CASSWSPGTDTQYF.

The V gene is TRBV29-1, the J gene TRBJ1-5; the D is unclear. The CDR3 runs to 13 residues. V lost 3 bases and J lost 1, with 7 bases in between. The V gene's germline CDR1 is SQVTM and CDR2 ANQGSEA. This chain's CDR3 is CSVEYSSNQPQHF. CDR3 nucleotide sequence: TGCAGCGTTGAGTACAGCAGCAATCAGCCCCAGCATTTT.

The V and J genes are TRBV19 and TRBJ2-7; 10 bases match TRBD2. This CDR3 has 14 amino acids. Germline V gene sequence: CDR1 LNHDA, CDR2 SQIVND (reference sequence). After removal of 8 bases from V and 3 bases from J, the junction contained 7 bases not matched to a gene. The CDR3 is CASQRGGNNYEQYF. The CDR3 DNA reads as TGTGCCAGTCAGCGGGGGGGGAACAACTACGAGCAGTACTTC.

This clone was counted a single time. The chain recombines TRBV19 with TRBJ2-7; TRBD1 aligns across 11 bases. CDR1 is LNHDA, CDR2 SQIVND, per germline (reference sequence). After removal of 3 bases from V and 5 bases from J, the junction contained 3 bases not matched to a gene. CDR3 size: 14 residues. CDR3: CASSMSGQGDEQYF. DNA of the CDR3: TGTGCCAGTAGTATGTCGGGACAGGGGGACGAGCAGTACTTC.

This clone was seen only once. The chain links TRBV6-5 to TRBJ1-2; D is perhaps TRBD1 (6 bases). Germline values: CDR1 MNHEY, CDR2 SVGAGI. Trimming removed 1 base from V and 7 bases from J, with 13 bases in between. The CDR3 loop spans 14 amino acids. Here the CDR3 DNA reads TGTGCCAGCAGTTACTTACAGGGAATTGGTGGCTACACCTTC. This encodes CASSYLQGIGGYTF.

This clone was counted a few times. The gene calls are TRBV12-3 or TRBV12-4 and TRBJ1-4; no clear D gene. The V gene lost 5 bases and the J gene lost 7 bases, with 11 bases spanning the gap. The length of the CDR3 is 13 residues. The DNA of the CDR3 is TGTGCCAGCAGTCCCACCCGGTCTGAAAAACTGTTTTTT. Protein product: CASSPTRSEKLFF.

This clone was counted once. The rearrangement links TRBV2 to TRBJ1-5; D perhaps matches TRBD1 (5 bases). Trimming removed 7 bases at V and 3 bases at J, with 10 bases between. Germline V gene data show CDR1 as SNHLY and CDR2 as FYNNEI. This CDR3 has 13 amino acids. The CDR3 region is CASTTVNNQPQHF. For the CDR3, the DNA is TGTGCCAGCACGACAGTGAACAATCAGCCCCAGCATTTT.

This clone was detected a few times. The V call is TRBV6-2 or TRBV6-3, the J call TRBJ2-1, with 7 bases identical to TRBD1. There are 16 residues in the CDR3. V lost 6 bases and J lost 7; bases outside the gene matches: 15. Looked up from germline, CDR1 is MNHEY and CDR2 is SVGEGT. The CDR3 bases are TGTGCCAGCAGCCCTGGTTGGGACAGATCTTCTAATGAGCAGTTCTTC. Its protein product is CASSPGWDRSSNEQFF.

The V call is TRBV7-2, the J call TRBJ1-6, with 9 bases aligning to TRBD1. The germline V gene has CDR1 SGHTA and CDR2 FQGNSA. The CDR3 extends over 18 amino acids. The V gene end was trimmed by 5 bases and the J gene end by 2 bases; junction bases not matched to a gene: 10. The CDR3 reads CASSTGTGSVPYNSPLHF. The CDR3 DNA reads TGTGCCAGCAGCACCGGGACAGGGTCCGTCCCCTATAATTCACCCCTCCACTTT.

The rearrangement uses TRBV19 and TRBJ2-7, with 15 bases identical to TRBD2. Germline values: CDR1 LNHDA, CDR2 SQIVND (reference sequence). With 8 bases clipped from V and 6 bases from J, the junction kept 8 bases outside the gene matches. This CDR3 contains 15 residues. The CDR3 DNA reads TGTGCCAGTGCCTGGACTAGCGGGAGGGTAGGCGAGCAGTACTTC. Translating it yields CASAWTSGRVGEQYF. The variable domain in full, completed from reference TRBV19 and TRBJ2-7, reads DGGITQSPKYLFRKEGQNVTLSCEQNLNHDAMYWYRQDPGQGLRLIYYSQIVNDFQKGDIAEGYSVSREKKESFPLTVTSAQKNPTAFYLCASAWTSGRVGEQYFGPGTRLTVT.

The rearrangement uses TRBV19 and TRBJ2-7; a weak D match, TRBD1 (6 bases). CDR1 is LNHDA, CDR2 SQIVND, per germline (reference sequence). V lost 4 bases, J lost 3 bases, and 10 bases lay in between. The CDR3 has 13 residues. The CDR3, as DNA: TGTGCCAGTAGTACCCGGACAGACTACGAGCAGTACTTC. Its translation is CASSTRTDYEQYF.

The rearrangement joins TRBV12-3 or TRBV12-4 to TRBJ2-1, with D unresolved. The V and J ends lost 2 bases and 10 bases respectively, with 6 bases between them. The CDR3 spans 11 residues. The CDR3 sequence: CASSLSFEQFF. The CDR3 DNA sequence: TGTGCCAGCAGTTTATCGTTCGAGCAGTTCTTC.

V and J are TRBV5-1 and TRBJ2-7; 14 bases map to TRBD2. The CDR3 has 16 residues. Germline V gene data show CDR1 as SGHRS and CDR2 as YFSETQ. V was pared by 4 bases and J by 7 bases, with 10 bases of the junction left unmatched. CDR3: CASSQGLAGGTQEQYF. Written as DNA, the CDR3 is TGCGCCAGCAGCCAAGGACTAGCGGGAGGTACCCAGGAGCAGTACTTC.

This clone was counted only a few times. This chain uses TRBV3-1 (or the pseudogene TRBV3-2) with TRBJ2-3; D unclear. V lost 4 bases to trimming and J lost 0 bases, with 14 bases between them. The germline CDR1 and CDR2 sequences are LGHDT and YNNKEL (reference sequence). This CDR3 comprises 16 residues. The CDR3 DNA reads as TGTGCCAGCAGCCCGACCATGGGCGCGAGCACAGATACGCAGTATTTT. Its translation: CASSPTMGASTDTQYF.

The chain recombines TRBV7-2 with TRBJ2-1, with D possibly being TRBD2 (5 bases). From germline, CDR1 is SGHTA and CDR2 FQGNSA. V gave up 2 bases and J gave up 8 bases, with 13 bases separating them. CDR3 length: 14 amino acids. As DNA, the CDR3 is TGTGCCAGCAGCTTACTGAGCCTAGCCTATGAGCAGTTCTTC. It codes for CASSLLSLAYEQFF.

This clone was detected once. The V gene is TRBV6-2 or TRBV6-3, the J gene TRBJ1-2; 8 nucleotides match TRBD1. Germline V lookup: CDR1 MNHEY, CDR2 SVGEGT. V was pared by 5 bases and J by 2 bases, with 10 bases of the junction left unmatched. The CDR3 runs 16 residues. The CDR3 nucleotides read TGTGCCAGCAGTGCCACCCGACAGGGGAGAAACTATGGCTACACCTTC. Residues: CASSATRQGRNYGYTF.

The chain employs TRBV5-1 and TRBJ2-3, with a weak D call TRBD2 (6 bases). Germline CDR1 and CDR2: SGHRS and YFSETQ. This CDR3 is built from 15 residues. Between the trimmed V and J ends, which lost 5 bases and 0 bases, there was a span of 13 bases. The CDR3 loop reads CASSGTGGSTDTQYF. CDR3 in DNA: TGCGCCAGCAGTGGGACCGGGGGAAGCACAGATACGCAGTATTTT.

The rearrangement links TRBV30 to TRBJ2-7; 7 bases match TRBD1. This CDR3 is 9 amino acids long. CDR1 and CDR2 (germline): GTSNPN, SVGIG (reference sequence). CDR3 coding DNA: TGTGCGTATGGGACAGACAAGTACTTC. It yields the protein CAYGTDKYF.

This sequence joins TRBV7-9 and TRBJ1-6; tentatively, D is TRBD1 (6 bases). The CDR3 is made up of 15 amino acids. V lost 4 bases and J 7 bases, leaving 14 bases between the germline ends. The germline V gene has CDR1 SEHNR and CDR2 FQNEAQ (reference sequence). In DNA form, the CDR3 reads TGTGCCAGCAGCTCCCGTTCGGGGGGCAATTCACCCCTCCACTTT. Its translation is CASSSRSGGNSPLHF.

CDR3 in DNA: TGTGCCAGCAGCTGGGGACAGGGTTACAATCAGCCCCAGCATTTT. It yields the protein CASSWGQGYNQPQHF. The chain employs TRBV5-6 and TRBJ1-5, with 9 bases fitting TRBD1. The germline gives CDR1 SGHDT, CDR2 YYEEEE. The CDR3 contains 15 residues. V lost 3 bases, J lost 3 bases, and 4 bases stayed unmatched.

This chain joins TRBV19 and TRBJ1-1, with 9 bases lining up with TRBD1. Germline V gene sequence: CDR1 LNHDA, CDR2 SQIVND (reference sequence). The length of the CDR3 is 14 residues. V lost 9 bases to trimming and J lost 4 bases; unmatched junction nucleotides: 9. CDR3 DNA: TGTGCCAGCCGGGACAGGGCTTTGGGCACTGAAGCTTTCTTT. Translating it yields CASRDRALGTEAFF.

The chain is built from TRBV5-4 and TRBJ1-1; a possible D gene is TRBD1 (5 bases). This CDR3 has 14 amino acids. V shed 4 bases and J shed 4 bases, with 14 bases lying between them. Per germline, CDR1 SGHNT and CDR2 YYREEE (reference sequence). The CDR3 region has the DNA TGTGCCAGCAGCCCCGCGGGGGTGAGCACTGAAGCTTTCTTT. Translating it yields CASSPAGVSTEAFF.

The chain has TRBV14 and TRBJ1-6; 7 nucleotides agree with TRBD1. This CDR3 is 16 amino acids long. The ends lost 3 bases at V and 4 bases at J; junction bases unmatched: 6. Germline lookup yields CDR1 SGHDN and CDR2 FVKESK. CDR3 nucleotides: TGTGCCAGCAGCCAGGAACAGGGGTATTATAATTCACCCCTCCACTTT. This translates into CASSQEQGYYNSPLHF. Looking up the rest from reference TRBV14 and TRBJ1-6 gives the full variable domain: EAGVTQFPSHSVIEKGQTVTLRCDPISGHDNLYWYRRVMGKEIKFLLHFVKESKQDESGMPNNRFLAERTGGTYSTLKVQPAELEDSGVYFCASSQEQGYYNSPLHFGNGTRLTVT.

V usage is TRBV28 and J usage is TRBJ1-6; 8 nucleotides line up with TRBD1. This CDR3 spans 14 amino acids. Germline trimming cut 6 bases from V and 8 bases from J; bases unmatched to any gene: 6. From germline, CDR1 is MDHEN and CDR2 SYDVKM. This chain's CDR3 is CASRLGQGYSPLHF. The CDR3 nucleotides read TGTGCCAGCAGACTAGGACAGGGCTATTCACCCCTCCACTTT.